These T cell receptor beta chains were read from a single sample in a study of blood T cell repertoires in COVID-19. Only in-frame clones appear in the TCRdb table, and some are missing; sequencing was by immunoSEQ multiplex PCR. The profile shows 350,000 to 400,000 clones, about 90% of them singletons. Material: peripheral blood. The receptors here all came from a woman in her twenties or thirties with COVID-19, enrolled during active disease. The CDR3 runs from the conserved cysteine through the conserved F or W. The D gene is left open where the match is weak. Clone size, where shown, is once, few, many, or a class for clones that have expanded.

NA,TRBD2,TRBV2,TRBJ2-1,CASSANPLAANEQFF,TGTGCCAGCAGTGCCAATCCACTAGCGGCTAATGAGCAGTTCTTC
NA,NA,TRBV7-6,TRBJ2-7,CASSLETEQYF,TGTGCCAGCAGCTTGGAGACCGAGCAGTACTTC
NA,NA,TRBV4-2,TRBJ2-7,CASSQEARRDYEQYF,TGTGCCAGCAGCCAAGAAGCCAGGCGGGACTACGAGCAGTACTTC
NA,NA,TRBV15,TRBJ1-2,CATSRDKVGRVSGYTF,TGTGCCACCAGCAGAGATAAAGTAGGCAGGGTGTCTGGCTACACCTTC
NA,NA,TRBV2,TRBJ2-7,CASRLQNYEQYF,TGTGCCAGCAGGCTACAGAATTACGAGCAGTACTTC
NA,NA,TRBV6-5,TRBJ1-1,CASSPQGRNTEAFF,TGTGCCAGCAGTCCACAGGGCCGGAACACTGAAGCTTTCTTT
NA,NA,TRBV11-2,TRBJ2-1,CASSLYYRGSSYNEQFF,TGTGCCAGCAGCCTTTATTATCGGGGGAGCTCCTACAATGAGCAGTTCTTC
NA,NA,TRBV5-4,TRBJ1-1,CASSLAAGVMNTEAFF,TGTGCCAGCAGCTTGGCGGCAGGGGTAATGAACACTGAAGCTTTCTTT
NA,NA,TRBV19,TRBJ2-7,CASSPTGFSYEQYF,TGTGCCAGTAGCCCCACAGGGTTCTCCTACGAGCAGTACTTC
NA,NA,TRBV5-1,TRBJ2-6,CASSLGGLPYSGANVLTF,TGCGCCAGCAGCTTGGGGGGACTGCCATACTCTGGGGCCAACGTCCTGACTTTC
NA,NA,TRBV20-1,TRBJ2-5,CSATQETQYF,TGCAGTGCTACACAAGAGACCCAGTACTTC
NA,TRBD2,TRBV7-2,TRBJ2-1,CASSPRLAATGEQFF,TGTGCCAGCAGCCCCAGACTAGCGGCGACCGGAGAGCAGTTCTTC
NA,NA,TRBV19,TRBJ1-1,CASSSTGVNTEAFF,TGTGCCAGTAGTTCGACCGGGGTTAACACTGAAGCTTTCTTT
once,TRBD1,TRBV2,TRBJ1-6,CASSVQGAYNSPLHF,TGTGCCAGCAGTGTACAGGGGGCTTATAATTCACCCCTCCACTTT
few,NA,TRBV20-1,TRBJ2-1,CSALRANEQFF,TGCAGTGCTCTCCGCGCCAATGAGCAGTTCTTC
NA,TRBD1,TRBV28,TRBJ2-2,CASSSLKIDRVENTGELFF,TGTGCCAGCAGTTCACTTAAGATAGACAGGGTTGAGAACACCGGGGAGCTGTTTTTT
NA,TRBD2,TRBV9,TRBJ2-1,CASSGVSSGTYNEQFF,TGTGCCAGCAGCGGAGTGTCTAGCGGGACCTACAATGAGCAGTTCTTC
once,NA,TRBV19,TRBJ2-1,CASRGLDEQFF,TGTGCCAGCAGGGGATTAGATGAGCAGTTCTTC
NA,NA,TRBV5-6,TRBJ2-7,CASSSTIRDTNYEQYF,TGTGCCAGCAGCTCGACTATCCGGGACACTAACTACGAGCAGTACTTC
NA,NA,TRBV27,TRBJ2-1,CASSRVAGSYNEQFF,TGTGCCAGCAGTCGGGTGGCGGGGTCCTACAATGAGCAGTTCTTC
NA,NA,TRBV5-6,TRBJ2-5,CASSLGGEGQTQYF,TGTGCCAGCAGCTTGGGCGGTGAGGGCCAGACCCAGTACTTC
NA,NA,TRBV25-1,TRBJ2-3,CASSVRRSSTDTQYF,TGTGCCAGCAGTGTTCGGCGGAGTAGCACAGATACGCAGTATTTT
NA,TRBD1,TRBV7-2,TRBJ1-2,CASSTHQDRVGNGYTF,TGTGCCAGCAGCACACACCAGGACAGGGTGGGGAATGGCTACACCTTC
NA,TRBD2,TRBV14,TRBJ2-3,CASSQVAGGLTDTQYF,TGTGCCAGCAGCCAGGTAGCGGGAGGGTTGACAGATACGCAGTATTTT
NA,TRBD1,TRBV13,TRBJ1-2,CASRTTGEAYGYTF,TGTGCCAGCAGGACGACAGGGGAGGCCTATGGCTACACCTTC
NA,TRBD1,TRBV12-3/TRBV12-4,TRBJ2-7,CASSFEEGAEYF,TGTGCCAGCAGTTTCGAAGAGGGGGCAGAGTACTTC
NA,TRBD2,TRBV6-2/TRBV6-3,TRBJ2-2,CASSYPSGVEVAGELFF,TGTGCCAGCAGTTACCCTAGCGGGGTAGAAGTGGCCGGGGAGCTGTTTTTT
NA,TRBD1,TRBV5-5,TRBJ1-2,CASSLRAGDRVNYGYTF,TGTGCCAGCAGCTTGAGGGCAGGGGACAGGGTCAACTATGGCTACACCTTC
NA,TRBD2,TRBV5-4,TRBJ2-5,CASSPGGGGSKTQYF,TGTGCCAGCAGCCCGGGGGGGGGCGGCTCAAAGACCCAGTACTTC